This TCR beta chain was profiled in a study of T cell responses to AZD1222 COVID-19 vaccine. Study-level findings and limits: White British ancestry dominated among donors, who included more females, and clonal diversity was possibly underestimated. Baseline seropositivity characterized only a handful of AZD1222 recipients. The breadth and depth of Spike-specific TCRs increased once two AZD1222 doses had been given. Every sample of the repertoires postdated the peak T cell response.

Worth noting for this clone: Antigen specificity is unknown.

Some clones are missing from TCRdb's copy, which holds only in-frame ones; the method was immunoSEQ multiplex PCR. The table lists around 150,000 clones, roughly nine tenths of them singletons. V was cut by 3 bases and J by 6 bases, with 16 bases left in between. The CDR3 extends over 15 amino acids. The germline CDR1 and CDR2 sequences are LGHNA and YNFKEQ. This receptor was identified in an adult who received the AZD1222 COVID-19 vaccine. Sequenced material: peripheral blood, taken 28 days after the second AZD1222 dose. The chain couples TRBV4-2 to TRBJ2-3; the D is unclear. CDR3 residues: CASSHEKSRSDTQYF. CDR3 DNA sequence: TGTGCCAGCAGCCATGAAAAGTCCAGGTCCGATACGCAGTATTTT.